Each of the 22 T cell receptor beta chains below was sequenced from the same sample in a study of T cell responses to AZD1222 COVID-19 vaccine. Repertoires were generated with immunoSEQ multiplex PCR, while TCRdb's copy carries only in-frame clones and drops some. The profile covers over 150,000 clones, with about nine tenths appearing a single time and 3% to 3.5% taken by the ten largest. The sample consisted of peripheral blood, taken on day 0 of AZD1222 vaccination. Receptors originate from an adult in good health.

The chain has TRBV19 and TRBJ1-1; tentative D call: TRBD1 (6 bases). With 5 bases removed from V and 1 base from J, the gap between germline ends came to 8 bases. The CDR3 spans 13 residues. Germline CDR1 reads LNHDA; CDR2 reads SQIVND (reference sequence). For the CDR3, the DNA is TGTGCCAGTAGTTCGGGACAGAACACTGAAGCTTTCTTT. This sequence encodes CASSSGQNTEAFF. The full variable domain, rest sourced from reference TRBV19 and TRBJ1-1, is DGGITQSPKYLFRKEGQNVTLSCEQNLNHDAMYWYRQDPGQGLRLIYYSQIVNDFQKGDIAEGYSVSREKKESFPLTVTSAQKNPTAFYLCASSSGQNTEAFFGQGTRLTVV.

The chain is built from TRBV5-1 and TRBJ1-1; TRBD1 agrees at 8 bases. The V gene end was trimmed by 4 bases and the J gene end by 1 base; junction bases not matched to a gene: 6. Germline CDR1 SGHRS, CDR2 YFSETQ. The CDR3 contains 15 residues. CDR3 nucleotide sequence: TGCGCCAGCAGCGATCAGGGGGCGGGGAACACTGAAGCTTTCTTT. Residues: CASSDQGAGNTEAFF.

This clone was found a few times. This sequence joins TRBV5-1 and TRBJ2-3, with TRBD1 as a possible D gene (6 bases). The CDR3 is 12 amino acids. V shed 4 bases and J shed 7 bases, with 10 bases lying between them. Germline V lookup: CDR1 SGHRS, CDR2 YFSETQ. Here the CDR3 reads CASSIGDNTQYF. The CDR3 DNA reads TGCGCCAGCAGCATTGGGGACAATACGCAGTATTTT.

The V and J genes are TRBV27 and TRBJ1-2; D is unresolved. The CDR3 is 13 amino acids. The ends were cut back, 5 bases at V and 4 bases at J, with 11 bases in the middle. Germline assignment: CDR1 MNHEY and CDR2 SMNVEV (reference sequence). CDR3 nucleotides: TGTGCCAGCAGTGCCTCGCGTGTCTATGGCTACACCTTC. Its protein product is CASSASRVYGYTF.

The CDR3 DNA is TGTGCCAGTACTAACTTCCGGGATACGCAGTATTTT. This sequence encodes CASTNFRDTQYF. The chain recombines TRBV19 with TRBJ2-3; no firm D call. Trimming removed 7 bases at V and 6 bases at J, with 11 bases between. The V gene's germline CDR1 is LNHDA and CDR2 SQIVND (reference sequence). This CDR3 is built from 12 residues.

The rearrangement joins TRBV5-5 to TRBJ1-1; no definite D call. The CDR3 sequence is 15 residues long. In germline, CDR1 is SGHKS, CDR2 YYEKEE (reference sequence). V dropped 2 bases and J dropped 2 bases, with 13 bases sitting between them. The CDR3 here is CASSFRVLENTEAFF. CDR3 bases: TGTGCCAGCAGCTTTCGGGTGTTGGAAAACACTGAAGCTTTCTTT.

This clone appeared once. The gene calls are TRBV7-2 and TRBJ2-1, with D possibly being TRBD2 (6 bases). The V and J ends lost 1 base and 6 bases respectively, with 10 bases between them. The CDR3 runs 14 residues. Germline V CDR1 and CDR2: SGHTA, FQGNSA. The CDR3 nucleotides are TGTGCCAGCAGCTTAGATGGGACTGTCAATGAGCAGTTCTTC. Its translation is CASSLDGTVNEQFF.

This clone is a singleton in its sample. This sequence joins TRBV6-2 or TRBV6-3 and TRBJ1-1; no firm D call. From germline, CDR1 is MNHEY and CDR2 SVGEGT. V dropped 0 bases and J dropped 3 bases, with 8 bases sitting between them. This CDR3 is 14 amino acids long. Written as DNA, the CDR3 is TGTGCCAGCAGTTACTCGGGTTTTGACACTGAAGCTTTCTTT. This encodes CASSYSGFDTEAFF.

This rearrangement joins TRBV19 to TRBJ1-1, with a possible D match to TRBD1 (6 bases). The CDR3 contains 14 residues. Germline CDR1 and CDR2: LNHDA and SQIVND (reference sequence). Trimming removed 10 bases from V and 4 bases from J, with 19 bases in between. Written as DNA, the CDR3 is TGTGCCACCAAGGCGGTACAGGGCGGCACTGAAGCTTTCTTT. This gives the protein CATKAVQGGTEAFF.

The chain recombines TRBV3-1 (or the pseudogene TRBV3-2) with TRBJ1-4; D is unclear. The V gene's germline CDR1 is LGHDT and CDR2 YNNKEL (reference sequence). V was clipped by 4 bases and J by 5 bases, with 14 bases between them. The CDR3 covers 15 residues. The CDR3 DNA sequence: TGTGCCAGCAGCCGGGGATGGGGTTCGAATGAAAAACTGTTTTTT. Its translation is CASSRGWGSNEKLFF.

The rearrangement links TRBV4-2 to TRBJ2-1; 7 nucleotides agree with TRBD2. The CDR3 spans 16 residues. CDR1 and CDR2 (germline): LGHNA, YNFKEQ. The V and J ends lost 4 bases and 2 bases, in that order; junction bases with no gene match: 8. The CDR3 sequence: CASSPSAGETYNEQFF. The CDR3 DNA is TGTGCCAGCAGCCCGTCGGCGGGGGAAACCTACAATGAGCAGTTCTTC.

The chain joins TRBV7-2 to TRBJ2-1; D is undetermined. The CDR3 spans 17 residues. V was pared by 5 bases and J by 0 bases, with 17 bases between. Germline V CDR1 and CDR2: SGHTA, FQGNSA. The CDR3: CASSAEHYMSSYNEQFF. The CDR3 DNA sequence: TGTGCCAGCAGCGCGGAACACTATATGAGCTCCTACAATGAGCAGTTCTTC.

V gene TRBV5-4 combines with J gene TRBJ1-2, with D unresolved. This CDR3 is 13 amino acids long. Trimming removed 1 base at V and 3 bases at J, with 7 bases between. Germline values: CDR1 SGHNT, CDR2 YYREEE (reference sequence). The CDR3 sequence is CASSLTKDYGYTF. CDR3 nucleotide sequence: TGTGCCAGCAGCTTGACAAAGGACTATGGCTACACCTTC.

V usage is TRBV19 and J usage is TRBJ2-3; perhaps TRBD1 as D (5 bases). Per the germline V gene, CDR1 is LNHDA and CDR2 is SQIVND (reference sequence). The CDR3 is made up of 16 amino acids. Trimming took 4 bases from V and 0 from J, leaving 14 bases between them. CDR3 loop: CASSRQGRTSTDTQYF. In DNA form, the CDR3 reads TGTGCCAGTAGTAGGCAGGGCAGAACTAGCACAGATACGCAGTATTTT.

The chain joins TRBV5-1 to TRBJ1-1; 8 nucleotides agree with TRBD1. The CDR3 consists of 14 residues. From germline, CDR1 is SGHRS and CDR2 YFSETQ. After removal of 1 base from V and 4 bases from J, the junction contained 3 bases not matched to a gene. Here the CDR3 DNA reads TGCGCCAGCAGCTTGCAGGGGGCGGGCACTGAAGCTTTCTTT. Its translation: CASSLQGAGTEAFF.

This chain links TRBV25-1 with TRBJ2-1; D is possibly TRBD2 (6 bases). The ends were cut back, 7 bases at V and 7 bases at J, with 11 bases in the middle. The CDR3 consists of 12 residues. Germline V gene lookup returns CDR1 MGHDK and CDR2 SYGVNS. The CDR3 region is CASNWGTNEQFF. The CDR3 nucleotides are TGTGCCAGCAATTGGGGGACTAATGAGCAGTTCTTC.

The chain combines TRBV4-1 with TRBJ1-2; TRBD1 matches at 7 bases. The CDR3 contains 15 residues. With V trimmed by 2 bases and J by 2 bases, 5 bases remained unmatched. The V gene's germline CDR1 is MGHRA and CDR2 YSYEKL. The CDR3 reads CASSQIQGSNYGYTF. CDR3 in DNA: TGCGCCAGCAGCCAAATACAGGGGTCGAACTATGGCTACACCTTC.

This chain links TRBV11-3 with TRBJ1-6; D perhaps matches TRBD1 (5 bases). Trimming cost V 2 bases and J 8 bases, with 19 bases left between them. This CDR3 has 17 amino acids. Germline CDR1 is SGHNT and CDR2 is YENEEA. The CDR3 sequence: CASSLRRGRGGHSPLHF. The CDR3 bases are TGTGCCAGCAGCTTACGCCGGGGGAGGGGAGGTCATTCACCCCTCCACTTT.

The rearrangement joins TRBV3-1 (or the pseudogene TRBV3-2) to TRBJ1-1; D perhaps matches TRBD1 (5 bases). Trimming cost V 6 bases and J 3 bases, with 14 bases left between them. CDR3 length equals 14 residues. Germline CDR1 is LGHDT and CDR2 is YNNKEL (reference sequence). In nucleotides, the CDR3 is TGTGCCAGCAGGCAAAATACAGGACACACTGAAGCTTTCTTT. Translating gives CASRQNTGHTEAFF.

This clone was counted a few times. The V gene is TRBV18, the J gene TRBJ2-1; TRBD2 might be the D (5 bases). The CDR3 is 14 amino acids. Per the germline V gene, CDR1 is KGHSH and CDR2 is LQKENI. Between the trimmed V and J ends, which lost 3 bases and 4 bases, there was a span of 10 bases. The CDR3 reads CASSPEGDYNEQFF. DNA for the CDR3: TGTGCCAGCTCACCCGAGGGAGATTACAATGAGCAGTTCTTC.

The rearrangement uses TRBV6-5 and TRBJ1-1; unclear D gene. This CDR3 has 12 residues. The germline V and J ends were trimmed by 6 bases and 5 bases, with 10 bases remaining between them. Germline V gene sequence: CDR1 MNHEY, CDR2 SVGAGI. The CDR3 coding sequence is TGTGCCAGCAGGGTGGCGGGGACTGAAGCTTTCTTT. Its translation: CASRVAGTEAFF.

The genes are TRBV18 and TRBJ1-6, with TRBD1 identical over 8 bases. V lost 4 bases to trimming and J lost 9 bases; unmatched junction nucleotides: 5. CDR3 length: 14 amino acids. Germline assignment: CDR1 KGHSH and CDR2 LQKENI. The CDR3 nucleotides read TGTGCCAGCTCACTAGGACAGGGTGGTTCACCCCTCCACTTT. Protein: CASSLGQGGSPLHF.